Sequencing of this T cell receptor (beta chain) was carried out in a study of Graves' ophthalmopathy and Graves' hyperthyroidism (dated by TCRdb to 2016 to 2019). Broadly, across the study: Peripheral blood samples were taken at the time of initial diagnosis, before any treatment was given. To explore V-J signatures distinguishing ophthalmopathy from hyperthyroidism, a discovery set of 100 patients (about 43 ophthalmopathy, 57 stable hyperthyroidism) was enrolled. An independent validation cohort comprised 18 hyperthyroidism patients and 15 to 17 patients who later progressed from hyperthyroidism to ophthalmopathy. For training and testing, the roughly 97 patients in the discovery cohort were randomly divided in a 7:3 ratio. In total, 135 blood samples were TCR-sequenced: fewer than 50 ophthalmopathy, under 85 hyperthyroidism and approximately 17 hyperthyroidism-to-ophthalmopathy patients. Once sampling was done, hyperthyroidism patients were given methimazole at a starting dose of 30 mg daily, while ophthalmopathy patients were given high-dose intravenous methylprednisolone. To tell Graves' ophthalmopathy apart from Graves' hyperthyroidism, and to predict which patients would progress to ophthalmopathy, the study relied on TCR beta repertoire signatures. In roughly 6 hyperthyroidism patients, the T-cell repertoires found in thyroid tissue were compared with those found in blood. Broader findings and caveats from the paper: In validation, the model predicted ophthalmopathy progression with 55% to 71% sensitivity and about 77% specificity; 12 predicted patients were CT-confirmed with GO in a median of approximately 6.5 months. In cross-validation, the 13-signature model distinguished ophthalmopathy from stable hyperthyroidism with roughly 90% sensitivity and 81% to 83% specificity, and in the test set the corresponding values were around 80% and 75%. Among expanded thyroid clonotypes with frequency above 0.001, most also showed up in blood, which suggests that blood repertoires may reflect the thyroid immune response. Sample size was not predetermined statistically, and investigators were not blinded to group allocation.

Trimming takes 6 bases off V and 2 bases off J; junction bases not matched to a gene: 5. The CDR3 goes from the cysteine to the phenylalanine over 14 residues. Only the CDR3 region is kept as DNA, spanning 42 bases read in frame from base 1. The germline V gene supplies CDR1 SGHVS and CDR2 FQNEAQ. This clonotype was observed many times. What antigen it recognizes has not been identified. Per-base qualities were not stored, and no clone one base away is much larger. TCR beta CDR3 regions were amplified from RNA transcripts for repertoire sequencing. A first-round RT-PCR used HTBI primers with the Qiagen OneStep RT-PCR kit, followed by a second-round multiplex PCR, size selection and purification. The libraries underwent paired-end sequencing with 100 bp reads on an Illumina HiSeq2000. Concerning the study's data processing: SOAPnuke was used to process the reads, throwing out any read that had adapters, had uncalled bases, had a mean Phred below 15, or lacked an exact constant-primer or identifier match. High-quality paired reads were merged with COPE v1.2.5. Unique nucleotide sequences were defined as clonotypes and aligned to IMGT TRB V, D and J references using MiTCR v1.1. Only V-J combinations with frequency above 0.0001 were analysed, covering approximately 99% of repertoires. A TCR clonal expansion and chaos score per V-J combination was defined as the ratio of F50 clonal expansion to chaos observed in the TCRdist matrix. Features were reduced by Welch's t-statistics and random forest to approximately 12 V-J combinations, which fed a naive Bayes classifier. The Morisita-Horn index was used to measure how similar the thyroid and blood repertoires were. TCRdb cleaned the public reads at Q25 with fastp, built clones with MiXCR and kept in-frame beta chains. Every entry covers one CDR3 protein and lists the most common genes and DNA from its rows. TCRdb, not the authors, supplied the V and J calls. For this sample the table gives approximately 150,000 distinct CDR3 sequences, of which 35% to 50% were detected only once. In total, the top ten clones hold nearly 9% of the sample.

The ophthalmopathy patients had moderately to severely active disease, with a Clinical Activity Score of 3 or higher, a NOSPECS grade of 4 or higher, and a disease duration of less than 3 months. Patients with other autoimmune diseases, uncontrolled infections, pregnancy or lactation were excluded. Diagnosis relied on clinical symptoms, serum thyroxine, TRAb, thyroid ultrasound and orbital computed tomography. PBMCs were isolated from 7.5 to 10 ml of fresh peripheral blood by Ficoll-Paque density gradient centrifugation. Total RNA was extracted with Trizol reagent and quality-checked on an Agilent 2100 Bioanalyzer.

Sequencing was carried out using peripheral blood. The receptor was isolated from a man aged 30-40 years with Graves' ophthalmopathy. Donor details come from another sample of the same person, matched by shared clones. The rearranged segments are TRBV7-8 and TRBJ2-7; TRBD2 lines up with 9 middle nucleotides. The bases are TGTGCCAGCAGGGCGGGAGGGGGGGCCTACGAGCAGTACTTC. Translated, this is CASRAGGGAYEQYF.